This entry features one T cell receptor beta chain sequence. What it binds is unknown. Germline loops: CDR1 SGHVS, CDR2 FQNEAQ. This CDR3 is built from 16 residues. V shed 5 bases and J shed 0 bases, with 15 bases lying between them. This specimen comes from a study of shared clonotypes between healthy human individuals. Genomic DNA per cell subset filled all wells of several immunoSEQ plates. Sequencing used immunoSEQ multiplex PCR; TCRdb keeps in-frame clones, though not all of them. The table shows some 740,000 clones, with about 92% occurring only once. CD45RO-negative, CCR7-selected cells formed the naive CD8 fraction, which excluded terminally differentiated effector memory CD45RA+ cells. All donors were Caucasian adults living in Nashville, Tennessee. Findings of the study overall: In this cohort, only blood was sampled, and tissue repertoires likely differ. A limitation of the genetic and exposure-history diversity represented arose from few donors.

The TCR comes from a man aged 30 to 45 in good health. The V and J genes are TRBV7-8 and TRBJ2-3; D gene uncertain. Sample: naive CD8+ T cells sorted from blood. CDR3 sequence reads: CASSRNLGASTDTQYF. As DNA, the CDR3 is TGTGCCAGCAGCCGCAATCTCGGAGCTAGCACAGATACGCAGTATTTT.